These 5 T cell receptor beta chains were all obtained from the same sample, sequenced in a study of Ad26.COV2.S vaccination and SARS-CoV-2 variants (dated by TCRdb to the early 2020s). Taken with the paper, the label for treatment or condition translates to: over 15 received Ad26.COV2.S at low or high dose, single or two shots; about 5 received placebo; per-sample allocation not given. Repertoires of vaccine and placebo recipients were sequenced from samples taken on day 63 after the first injection. Library generation was performed with the immunoSEQ multiplex PCR assay. As stored in TCRdb, this immuneACCESS dataset retains in-frame rearrangements with V and J assigned. A fraction of the clones does not appear; measured against another copy, unresolved V genes explain less than half of the discrepancy, and the remainder lacks a known reason. The table for this sample lists about 350,000 clones; about 88% of them were counted only once. Approximately 3.5% of the sample comes from the top ten.

The source was peripheral blood, collected in a trial of Ad26.COV2.S vaccine versus placebo. These receptors came from a person between 18 and 65 years old who received the Ad26.COV2.S COVID-19 vaccine or a placebo.

The V call is TRBV3-1 (or the pseudogene TRBV3-2), the J call TRBJ1-3; no clear D gene. Germline assignment: CDR1 LGHDT and CDR2 YNNKEL (reference sequence). V lost 4 bases and J lost 0, with 10 bases in between. This CDR3 comprises 15 residues. CDR3 DNA: TGTGCCAGCAGCCTCAGACCGGTCTCTGGAAACACCATATATTTT. This translates into CASSLRPVSGNTIYF.

The V and J genes are TRBV4-1 and TRBJ2-1; D is ambiguous. The germline CDR1 and CDR2 sequences are MGHRA and YSYEKL. With 3 bases removed from V and 3 bases from J, the gap between germline ends came to 6 bases. The CDR3 length is 13 residues. The CDR3 nucleotides read TGCGCCAGCAGCCACCTAGACTACAATGAGCAGTTCTTC. Translated, it gives CASSHLDYNEQFF.

This clone was seen only once. The rearrangement links TRBV19 to TRBJ2-2, with 11 bases fitting TRBD2. Per germline, CDR1 LNHDA and CDR2 SQIVND (reference sequence). This CDR3 spans 20 amino acids. Trimming took 6 bases from V and 1 from J; bases not matched to a gene: 16. This CDR3 is CASRDRKSGTSGRNTGELFF. The CDR3 coding sequence is TGTGCCAGTAGGGACCGAAAATCCGGGACTAGCGGAAGGAACACCGGGGAGCTGTTTTTT.

This clone was picked up a small number of times. J is TRBJ1-3 and V is TRBV6-6, with D unclear. With 2 bases removed from V and 0 bases from J, the gap between germline ends came to 8 bases. From germline, CDR1 is MNHNY and CDR2 SVGAGI (reference sequence). The CDR3 has 15 residues. The CDR3 sequence: CASSYGHTSGNTIYF. CDR3 DNA: TGTGCCAGCAGTTACGGGCACACCTCTGGAAACACCATATATTTT.

The rearrangement links TRBV14 to TRBJ2-7; 9 nucleotides line up with TRBD1. Germline CDR1 SGHDN, CDR2 FVKESK. This CDR3 region has 16 residues. V was clipped by 4 bases and J by 6 bases; unmatched bases: 13. The CDR3 protein is CASSRIPGQGIGEQYF. CDR3 DNA sequence: TGTGCCAGCAGCCGCATCCCGGGACAGGGAATAGGCGAGCAGTACTTC.